The 20 T cell receptor beta chains reported below all come from one sample, sequenced in a study of blood T cell repertoires in COVID-19. Libraries were prepared by immunoSEQ multiplex PCR; TCRdb keeps only in-frame clonotypes and omits some of them. This sample has approximately 120,000 clones, with around four fifths found just once. Sequenced: peripheral blood. These receptors were collected from a human donor in a cohort sampled during active COVID-19.

This chain uses TRBV30 with TRBJ1-5; the D gene is possibly TRBD1 (6 bases). The CDR3 is 15 residues long. Per the germline V gene, CDR1 is GTSNPN and CDR2 is SVGIG (reference sequence). V lost 2 bases and J 2 bases, leaving 13 bases between the germline ends. The CDR3 DNA follows: TGTGCCTGGAGTAAGGGGACATTCGGCAATCAGCCCCAGCATTTT. The encoded protein is CAWSKGTFGNQPQHF.

This clone was seen just once. This sequence joins TRBV27 and TRBJ2-5, with 11 bases aligning to TRBD1. The germline gives CDR1 MNHEY, CDR2 SMNVEV (reference sequence). The CDR3 sequence is 15 residues long. Trimming cost V 5 bases and J 2 bases; bases outside gene matches: 4. The CDR3 DNA reads as TGTGCCAGCAGTCCCGGGACAGGGGGACAAGAGACCCAGTACTTC. Amino acids: CASSPGTGGQETQYF.

The rearrangement uses TRBV18 and TRBJ2-3; TRBD2 agrees at 9 bases. V lost 3 bases, J lost 1 base, and 11 bases stayed unmatched. CDR1 and CDR2 from the germline V gene are KGHSH and LQKENI. CDR3 length equals 18 residues. The CDR3 reads CASSPPRGGGAGTDTQYF. The CDR3 DNA sequence: TGTGCCAGCTCACCGCCGAGGGGCGGGGGGGCTGGCACAGATACGCAGTATTTT. Drawing the rest from reference TRBV18 and TRBJ2-3, the complete variable domain is NAGVMQNPRHLVRRRGQEARLRCSPMKGHSHVYWYRQLPEEGLKFMVYLQKENIIDESGMPKERFSAEFPKEGPSILRIQQVVRGDSAAYFCASSPPRGGGAGTDTQYFGPGTRLTVL.

This rearrangement joins TRBV2 to TRBJ1-4, with a weak D call TRBD1 (6 bases). The V end was cut by 6 bases, the J end by 6 bases, with 8 bases between. The CDR3 spans 12 residues. Germline assignment: CDR1 SNHLY and CDR2 FYNNEI. The chain's CDR3 is CASRRTDEKLFF. DNA for the CDR3: TGTGCCAGCAGACGGACAGATGAAAAACTGTTTTTT.

There are many counts of this clone. This chain connects TRBV30 to TRBJ2-2; a possible D gene is TRBD1 (7 bases). The germline CDR1 and CDR2 sequences are GTSNPN and SVGIG (reference sequence). The V end was cut by 5 bases, the J end by 1 base, with 14 bases between. The CDR3 runs 15 residues. CDR3 residues: CAWGRRGLNTGELFF. The CDR3 bases are TGTGCCTGGGGGCGGAGGGGGCTGAACACCGGGGAGCTGTTTTTT.

The V gene is TRBV18, the J gene TRBJ1-5, with D uncertain. The CDR3 is 15 amino acids. Germline V lookup: CDR1 KGHSH, CDR2 LQKENI. The V end lost 5 bases, the J end lost 0 bases, and 11 bases lay between the germline ends. The CDR3 DNA sequence: TGTGCCAGCTCATTAGGACTGTATAGCAATCAGCCCCAGCATTTT. It is translated as CASSLGLYSNQPQHF.

The chain links TRBV5-6 to TRBJ2-7; unclear D gene. The CDR3 totals 15 residues. V dropped 4 bases and J dropped 2 bases, with 16 bases sitting between them. CDR1 and CDR2 from the germline V gene are SGHDT and YYEEEE. CDR3 in amino acids: CASSPPWAATYEQYF. The CDR3 DNA sequence: TGTGCCAGCAGCCCCCCGTGGGCAGCCACCTACGAGCAGTACTTC.

V gene TRBV10-3 combines with J gene TRBJ2-7; TRBD1 matches 11 bases. This CDR3 is built from 14 residues. The V gene's germline CDR1 is ENHRY and CDR2 SYGVKD. Losses at the gene ends were 6 bases for V and 2 bases for J; bases not matched to a gene: 3. The CDR3 region has the DNA TGTGCCATCAGCGGGGACAGGGGGACCTACGAGCAGTACTTC. This translates into CAISGDRGTYEQYF.

This clone was seen once. This chain connects TRBV19 to TRBJ2-5, with a possible D match to TRBD1 (5 bases). The V gene's germline CDR1 is LNHDA and CDR2 SQIVND (reference sequence). Trimming removed 9 bases from V and 5 bases from J, with 22 bases in between. CDR3 length: 15 amino acids. CDR3 DNA sequence: TGTGCCAGCACCCCAAGGGGTTTCGGCGGTGAGACCCAGTACTTC. This gives the protein CASTPRGFGGETQYF.

The J gene is TRBJ1-2, the V gene TRBV6-5, with unresolved D. The germline CDR1 and CDR2 sequences are MNHEY and SVGAGI. Deletions cut 6 bases from V and 7 bases from J, with 21 bases between. CDR3 length: 15 residues. As DNA, the CDR3 is TGTGCCAGCAGCGTCTCCCAAGGAGGTCTCGGTGGCTACACCTTC. Its translation is CASSVSQGGLGGYTF.

The chain uses TRBV28 and TRBJ2-5, with TRBD1 matching over 7 bases. This CDR3 has 14 residues. Trimming removed 5 bases from V and 5 bases from J; junction bases left unmatched: 8. CDR1 is MDHEN and CDR2 is SYDVKM in the germline V gene. The CDR3 loop reads CASSGNRGWETQYF. CDR3 DNA: TGTGCCAGCAGTGGAAACAGGGGCTGGGAGACCCAGTACTTC. Filled out from reference TRBV28 and TRBJ2-5, the complete variable domain reads DVKVTQSSRYLVKRTGEKVFLECVQDMDHENMFWYRQDPGLGLRLIYFSYDVKMKEKGDIPEGYSVSREKKERFSLILESASTNQTSMYLCASSGNRGWETQYFGPGTRLLVL.

This rearrangement joins TRBV5-3 to TRBJ2-7, with 7 bases identical to TRBD1. TRBV5-3 is an ORF, and what it does is uncertain. Unmatched junction bases numbered 8, after V lost 4 bases and J lost 4 bases. This CDR3 has 14 amino acids. CDR3 amino acids: CARSHRDSEYEQYF. In DNA, the CDR3 is TGTGCCAGAAGCCACCGGGACAGTGAGTACGAGCAGTACTTC.

This clone is a singleton in its sample. The chain uses TRBV9 and TRBJ2-3; 9 nucleotides match TRBD1. With V trimmed by 7 bases and J by 0 bases, 6 bases remained unmatched. Germline lookup yields CDR1 SGDLS and CDR2 YYNGEE. This CDR3 contains 15 residues. The CDR3 is CASGRDRVSTDTQYF. The CDR3 DNA sequence: TGTGCCAGCGGCCGGGACAGGGTCAGCACAGATACGCAGTATTTT.

This clone was recorded only once. This rearrangement joins TRBV27 to TRBJ2-3; the match to TRBD2 covers 7 bases. From germline, CDR1 is MNHEY and CDR2 SMNVEV (reference sequence). The J segment lost 4 bases and the V segment lost 6 bases, leaving 13 bases of the junction unmatched. The CDR3 totals 16 residues. This CDR3 reads CASSIIGNGGADTQYF. The CDR3 region has the DNA TGTGCCAGCAGCATTATCGGGAATGGGGGGGCAGATACGCAGTATTTT.

The chain is built from TRBV28 and TRBJ2-3; D remains unclear. Trimming cost V 7 bases and J 5 bases, with 10 bases left between them. The CDR3 length is 12 residues. The V gene's germline CDR1 is MDHEN and CDR2 SYDVKM. The DNA of the CDR3 is TGTGCCAGCACCACCCGGAGAGATACGCAGTATTTT. Its translation is CASTTRRDTQYF.

CDR3 in DNA: TGTGCCAGCAGTTACAGGGGTATCTACGAGCAGTACTTC. Its translation: CASSYRGIYEQYF. This sequence joins TRBV6-6 and TRBJ2-7; possible D gene TRBD1, 5 bases. Germline V gene data show CDR1 as MNHNY and CDR2 as SVGAGI (reference sequence). CDR3 length: 13 amino acids. V was pared by 2 bases and J by 3 bases, with 8 bases between.

The rearrangement uses TRBV28 and TRBJ2-1; 7 bases line up with TRBD2. Germline CDR1 reads MDHEN; CDR2 reads SYDVKM. V gave up 4 bases and J gave up 4 bases; unmatched junction bases: 16. This CDR3 region has 18 residues. The CDR3 protein is CASSSPLGEGLNYNEQFF. The DNA of the CDR3 is TGTGCCAGCAGTTCCCCTTTAGGGGAGGGCCTCAATTACAATGAGCAGTTCTTC.

V and J are TRBV9 and TRBJ2-1; 8 bases line up with TRBD2. CDR3 size: 13 residues. Germline-derived CDR1 and CDR2 are SGDLS and YYNGEE. Germline trimming cut 4 bases from V and 12 bases from J; bases unmatched to any gene: 9. As DNA, the CDR3 is TGTGCCAGCAGCCCGACAGCGGGGGTAGGGCAGTTCTTC. Its translation: CASSPTAGVGQFF.

The chain employs TRBV5-1 and TRBJ2-1, with 7 bases aligning to TRBD1. The CDR3 sequence is 15 residues long. Per the germline V gene, CDR1 is SGHRS and CDR2 is YFSETQ. V shed 2 bases, J shed 4 bases, and the junction held 6 bases outside the gene matches. CDR3 sequence: CASSFTGTAYNEQFF. The CDR3 DNA is TGCGCCAGCAGCTTTACTGGGACAGCATACAATGAGCAGTTCTTC.

This clone was seen a few times. The chain combines TRBV4-1 with TRBJ2-3; D is unclear. The CDR3 spans 16 residues. CDR1 is MGHRA and CDR2 is YSYEKL in the germline V gene. V gave up 2 bases and J gave up 0 bases, with 12 bases separating them. CDR3 residues: CASSQRPGLSTDTQYF. DNA for the CDR3: TGCGCCAGCAGCCAAAGGCCAGGTCTTAGCACAGATACGCAGTATTTT.